This entry lists 12 T cell receptor beta chains sequenced from one sample in a study of identifying expanded T cells in peripheral blood. The protocol was immunoSEQ multiplex PCR, while the TCRdb copy is restricted to in-frame clones and leaves out a portion. The data hold some 91,000 clones, with about 91% observed a single time. The sequencing input was blood. The receptors shown here come from a person aged 18 to 75 in good health.

The rearrangement links TRBV19 to TRBJ2-1; D is uncertain. Germline V gene data show CDR1 as LNHDA and CDR2 as SQIVND (reference sequence). V was shortened by 5 bases and J by 6 bases, with 14 bases between the two germline ends. CDR3 length: 14 amino acids. CDR3 coding DNA: TGTGCCAGTAGTCCCACAGTGGGATCCAATGAGCAGTTCTTC. This gives the protein CASSPTVGSNEQFF.

The chain joins TRBV19 to TRBJ1-3, with D perhaps TRBD1 (6 bases). V gave up 3 bases and J gave up 4 bases, with 10 bases separating them. The length of the CDR3 is 14 residues. In germline, CDR1 is LNHDA, CDR2 SQIVND (reference sequence). The CDR3 here is CASSIGGLGNTIYF. DNA of the CDR3: TGTGCCAGTAGTATCGGGGGCCTCGGAAACACCATATATTTT.

This clone appeared a few times. The gene calls are TRBV15 and TRBJ2-3; D not resolved. The CDR3 covers 16 residues. Germline values: CDR1 LNHNV, CDR2 YYDKDF (reference sequence). V was pared by 1 base and J by 0 bases, with 11 bases between. CDR3 region: CATSRGSDGSTDTQYF. The CDR3 DNA is TGTGCCACCAGCAGAGGATCGGACGGAAGCACAGATACGCAGTATTTT.

This sequence joins TRBV27 and TRBJ2-7; the D gene is possibly TRBD1 (5 bases). V shed 2 bases and J shed 0 bases, with 8 bases lying between them. Germline assignment: CDR1 MNHEY and CDR2 SMNVEV (reference sequence). The CDR3 consists of 14 residues. The CDR3 nucleotides read TGTGCCAGCAGTTTAGGGGCTAGCTCCTACGAGCAGTACTTC. Protein sequence: CASSLGASSYEQYF.

The chain links TRBV19 to TRBJ2-3; maybe TRBD2 (6 bases). The V gene lost 6 bases and the J gene lost 11 bases, with 21 bases spanning the gap. CDR1 is LNHDA, CDR2 SQIVND, per germline (reference sequence). The CDR3 is 14 residues long. CDR3 loop: CASRVGGTTGVQYF. CDR3 nucleotide sequence: TGTGCCAGTAGAGTTGGGGGGACCACGGGGGTGCAGTATTTT.

This rearrangement joins TRBV19 to TRBJ1-4; 9 positions agree with TRBD1. V shed 5 bases, J shed 6 bases, and the junction held 4 bases outside the gene matches. In germline, CDR1 is LNHDA, CDR2 SQIVND (reference sequence). The CDR3 runs 14 residues. CDR3 nucleotides: TGTGCCAGTAGTGGACAGGGGACGGATGAAAAACTGTTTTTT. Its translation is CASSGQGTDEKLFF.

This chain uses TRBV29-1 with TRBJ2-7; D not resolved. CDR3 size: 12 residues. Trimming shortened V by 6 bases and J by 2 bases, and 11 bases separated the two germline ends. Per germline, CDR1 SQVTM and CDR2 ANQGSEA. The CDR3 here is CSVGFEAYEQYF. CDR3 nucleotide sequence: TGCAGCGTAGGTTTCGAAGCCTACGAGCAGTACTTC.

This CDR3 is CASSSGRDQRTDTQYF. The CDR3 nucleotides read TGTGCCAGCAGCTCCGGCCGGGACCAGCGCACAGATACGCAGTATTTT. The chain recombines TRBV7-3 with TRBJ2-3; D assignment may be TRBD1 or TRBD2 (5 bases each). Germline lookup yields CDR1 SGHTA and CDR2 FQGTGA. V lost 4 bases to trimming and J lost 1 base, with 15 bases between them. The CDR3 sequence is 16 residues long.

V is TRBV28 and J is TRBJ2-1, with 9 bases aligning to TRBD2. The V gene end was trimmed by 4 bases and the J gene end by 9 bases; junction bases not matched to a gene: 10. Germline V gene sequence: CDR1 MDHEN, CDR2 SYDVKM. This CDR3 spans 15 amino acids. CDR3 sequence (DNA): TGTGCCAGCAGTTACGGCGGGGGGGCCTTAGGTGAGCAGTTCTTC. Translation: CASSYGGGALGEQFF.

The chain joins TRBV2 to TRBJ1-4; 8 bases agree with TRBD1. Germline assignment: CDR1 SNHLY and CDR2 FYNNEI. The CDR3 totals 14 residues. The junction had 2 bases not matched to a gene; V was cut back by 5 bases and J by 3 bases. Here the CDR3 DNA reads TGTGCCAGCAGTACAGGGGGGGCTAATGAAAAACTGTTTTTT. It is translated as CASSTGGANEKLFF.

This chain joins TRBV5-4 and TRBJ1-4; a weak D match, TRBD1 (5 bases). The germline V and J ends were trimmed by 4 bases and 5 bases, with 18 bases remaining between them. The CDR3 is 16 residues long. The germline CDR1 and CDR2 sequences are SGHNT and YYREEE (reference sequence). CDR3 loop: CASSRGNGWGNEKLFF. In DNA, the CDR3 is TGTGCCAGCAGCCGGGGGAATGGTTGGGGGAATGAAAAACTGTTTTTT.

The chain has TRBV6-1 and TRBJ2-7; TRBD2 agrees at 11 bases. V gave up 6 bases and J gave up 0 bases; unmatched junction bases: 4. Germline CDR1 is MNHNS and CDR2 is SASEGT. This CDR3 spans 15 amino acids. The CDR3 sequence: CASRPTSGSSYEQYF. The CDR3 region has the DNA TGTGCCAGCAGACCAACTAGCGGGAGCTCCTACGAGCAGTACTTC.